The clone carrying this T cell receptor beta chain was counted many times. No antigen is known for it. This entry is derived from a study of T-cell reconstitution after alpha-beta-depleted transplantation in children. Unique molecular identifiers tagged the TCRbeta library. One entry per CDR3 protein, called by TCRdb with MiXCR from the PCR reads. The table has more than 300,000 distinct CDR3 sequences, around 16% seen once. Overall study results and limits: Surviving recipient T cells and thymic progenitors underlay high day-60 TCRbeta diversity in some patients. When one year had passed after transplant, most T-cell counts and diversity came from newly produced T cells. Approximately two months post-transplant, alpha-beta T cells reportedly originated from several hundred expanded graft clones.

This clonotype was sampled from a male patient aged 2-10 years who had a stem cell transplant for acute lymphoblastic leukemia, so the T cells may come from the graft donor. This specimen was PBMCs, mostly from graft donor cells, taken 360 days after TCRalphabeta/CD19-depleted stem cell transplant.

The CDR3 here is CSAGTSSTDTQYF. CDR3 sequence (DNA): TGCAGTGCTGGGACTAGCTCCACAGATACGCAGTATTTT. V gene TRBV20-1 combines with J gene TRBJ2-3; 9 positions agree with TRBD2. CDR3 length: 13 amino acids. With 5 bases clipped from V and 2 bases from J, the junction kept 2 bases outside the gene matches. Germline V gene lookup returns CDR1 DFQATT and CDR2 SNEGSKA (reference sequence).